The clone carrying this TCR beta chain was detected many times. The sample's time point: blood at routine non-recurrence follow-up after resection. Whole RNA came from tumor, nontumor lung or frozen PBMC and was sequenced without being sorted. This sample is part of a study of spatial heterogeneity in lung cancer. Study as a whole: At a median of around 23 months after resection, follow-up PBMC samples were sequenced when available. Sequences of the beta chain were consistently detected in greater numbers than alpha-chain sequences.

The germline V and J ends were trimmed by 4 bases and 4 bases, with 16 bases remaining between them. The CDR3 runs 15 residues. Germline CDR1 and CDR2: MNHNY and SVGAGI (reference sequence). Every cDNA TCR molecule received its own unique molecular identifier. TCRdb passed the 5' RACE reads through MiXCR, listing each CDR3 protein once. The sample shows about 38,000 distinct CDR3 sequences, over 6.5% of them seen only once. The sequenced sample was PBMCs, obtained at follow-up. The chain couples TRBV6-6 to TRBJ1-2; D is perhaps TRBD1 (5 bases). The clonotype was recovered from a male donor with early-stage non-small cell lung cancer. The CDR3 spells CASSLSPGTGYGYTF. The CDR3 region has the DNA TGTGCCAGCAGTTTATCACCCGGGACTGGCTATGGCTACACCTTC.